The 25 T cell receptor beta chains below were found in one sample sequenced in a study of CD8 T cells in ankylosing spondylitis. TCRdb reprocessed the 5' RACE reads via MiXCR and lists one record per CDR3 protein. The sample holds about 260,000 distinct CDR3 sequences, 15% to 20% seen once. The specimen sequenced was blood, either unsorted or a sorted T cell fraction (not recorded which). All receptors come from a male donor with ankylosing spondylitis or in good health (not recorded which).

This clonotype occurred a few times. The chain has TRBV5-1 and TRBJ1-1; no clear D gene. CDR3 length: 15 residues. V was clipped by 7 bases and J by 1 base, with 17 bases between them. CDR1 and CDR2 from the germline V gene are SGHRS and YFSETQ. The CDR3 DNA reads TGCGCCAGCGGCGAATCCCGGGAACGGAACACTGAAGCTTTCTTT. This encodes CASGESRERNTEAFF.

A few counts support this clonotype. This chain connects TRBV3-1 to TRBJ1-5; a weak D match, TRBD1 (6 bases). V was pared by 0 bases and J by 6 bases, with 12 bases between. The germline V gene has CDR1 LGHDT and CDR2 YNNKEL (reference sequence). The CDR3 extends over 15 amino acids. CDR3 protein: CASSQDSRGFQPQHF. The CDR3 coding sequence is TGTGCCAGCAGCCAAGATTCGAGGGGGTTTCAGCCCCAGCATTTT. Together with reference TRBV3-1 and TRBJ1-5, the CDR3 gives the full variable domain: DTAVSQTPKYLVTQMGNDKSIKCEQNLGHDTMYWYKQDSKKFLKIMFSYNNKELIINETVPNRFSPKSPDKAHLNLHINSLELGDSAVYFCASSQDSRGFQPQHFGDGTRLSIL.

The chain uses TRBV12-3 or TRBV12-4 and TRBJ2-1; D may correspond to TRBD1 or TRBD2 (6 bases each). V was trimmed by 8 bases and J by 8 bases, leaving 13 bases between them. There are 12 residues in the CDR3. This CDR3 is CASLRGDYEQFF. CDR3 nucleotides: TGTGCCAGCCTTAGGGGGGATTATGAGCAGTTCTTC.

Concerning this clonotype: With a much larger clone just one base away, this may be a read error. The chain joins TRBV20-1 to TRBJ2-1, with 9 bases identical to TRBD1. The junction had 6 bases not matched to a gene; V was cut back by 7 bases and J by 5 bases. CDR1 and CDR2 (germline): DFQATT, SNEGSKA (reference sequence). The CDR3 runs to 13 residues. CDR3 DNA: TGCAGTGTAAGGACAGGGGACCACAATGAGCAGTTCTTC. Its protein is CSVRTGDHNEQFF.

Only a few counts were recorded for this clonotype. The chain recombines TRBV29-1 with TRBJ2-7, with a possible D match to TRBD1 (5 bases). V was cut by 6 bases and J by 0 bases, with 21 bases left in between. The CDR3 is 16 amino acids. Germline CDR1 is SQVTM and CDR2 is ANQGSEA. The CDR3 is CSVLVGAAPSSYEQYV. The CDR3 bases are TGCAGCGTCCTTGTTGGGGCGGCTCCCAGCTCCTACGAGCAGTACGTC.

This clonotype showed up just a few times. The gene calls are TRBV20-1 and TRBJ2-2, with no clear D. Germline values: CDR1 DFQATT, CDR2 SNEGSKA (reference sequence). The V end was cut by 2 bases, the J end by 5 bases, with 15 bases between. This CDR3 spans 15 amino acids. CDR3 nucleotides: TGCAGTGCTAGACCACGGACCAAGGAGACCGGGGAGCTGTTTTTT. This encodes CSARPRTKETGELFF.

CDR3 DNA sequence: TGTGCCAGTAGCTTACAGGTGAGCTCCTACAATGAGCAGTTCTTC. Its translation: CASSLQVSSYNEQFF. The chain employs TRBV19 and TRBJ2-1; tentatively, D is TRBD1 (5 bases). Per the germline V gene, CDR1 is LNHDA and CDR2 is SQIVND (reference sequence). V dropped 6 bases and J dropped 0 bases, with 12 bases sitting between them. The CDR3 has 15 residues.

The chain links TRBV29-1 to TRBJ2-5; the match to TRBD1 covers 9 bases. The junction had 11 bases not matched to a gene; V was cut back by 5 bases and J by 7 bases. Per the germline V gene, CDR1 is SQVTM and CDR2 is ANQGSEA. This CDR3 region has 14 residues. This CDR3 is CSVPGQGLEGTQYF. The CDR3 bases are TGCAGCGTTCCCGGACAGGGGCTAGAGGGGACCCAGTACTTC.

The chain is built from TRBV6-5 and TRBJ2-1, with D perhaps TRBD1 or TRBD2 (5 bases each). The CDR3 spans 14 residues. V lost 6 bases, J lost 7 bases, and 16 bases lay in between. From germline, CDR1 is MNHEY and CDR2 SVGAGI. The CDR3 region has the DNA TGTGCCAGCAGGTATGGGACCGCTAGGAATGAGCAGTTCTTC. The encoded protein is CASRYGTARNEQFF.

This chain joins TRBV20-1 and TRBJ2-2, with D hard to call. There are 13 residues in the CDR3. Germline V lookup: CDR1 DFQATT, CDR2 SNEGSKA (reference sequence). The V gene lost 6 bases and the J gene lost 1 base, with 9 bases spanning the gap. CDR3 nucleotide sequence: TGCAGTGCCCCGACTGTGAACACCGGGGAGCTGTTTTTT. This encodes CSAPTVNTGELFF.

A few counts support this clonotype. The chain employs TRBV4-2 and TRBJ1-4; 8 bases are a match to TRBD1. Losses at the gene ends were 3 bases for V and 8 bases for J; bases not matched to a gene: 5. The CDR3 totals 14 residues. From germline, CDR1 is LGHNA and CDR2 YNFKEQ. CDR3 nucleotide sequence: TGTGCCAGCAGCCATGGACAGGGCGGCGAAAAACTGTTTTTT. The encoded protein is CASSHGQGGEKLFF.

V gene TRBV12-3 or TRBV12-4 combines with J gene TRBJ2-5; no definite D call. CDR3 length equals 16 residues. V was pared by 0 bases and J by 0 bases, with 11 bases between. The CDR3 loop is CASSLAVPGYQETQYF. CDR3 coding DNA: TGTGCCAGCAGTTTAGCGGTACCAGGATACCAAGAGACCCAGTACTTC.

The chain combines TRBV7-2 with TRBJ2-7; D unresolved. Deletions cut 0 bases from V and 3 bases from J, with 9 bases between. Germline V gives CDR1 SGHTA, CDR2 FQGNSA. This CDR3 contains 14 residues. The CDR3 DNA sequence: TGTGCCAGCAGCTTAGCCAGCCCAAACTACGAGCAGTACGTC. Protein product: CASSLASPNYEQYV.

In this sample, this clonotype turned up a few times. The chain carries TRBV27 and TRBJ2-1; TRBD1 aligns across 10 bases. This CDR3 region has 18 residues. The germline V gene has CDR1 MNHEY and CDR2 SMNVEV (reference sequence). Trimming removed 1 base from V and 8 bases from J; junction bases left unmatched: 14. CDR3 DNA: TGTGCCAGCAGTTTATACCCTATCGACAGGGGGCGCAGGGATGAGCAGTTCTTC. It codes for CASSLYPIDRGRRDEQFF.

The chain recombines TRBV6-5 with TRBJ2-7; no clear D gene. Germline lookup yields CDR1 MNHEY and CDR2 SVGAGI. V lost 6 bases and J lost 3, with 6 bases in between. The CDR3 loop spans 11 amino acids. The CDR3 sequence: CASRQNYEQYV. The CDR3 region has the DNA TGTGCCAGCAGACAGAACTACGAGCAGTACGTC.

This rearrangement joins TRBV20-1 to TRBJ2-3; D is perhaps TRBD1 or TRBD2 (5 bases each). Germline CDR1 and CDR2: DFQATT and SNEGSKA (reference sequence). Trimming left V 3 bases short and J 9 bases short, with 22 bases between. This CDR3 comprises 15 residues. The CDR3 sequence: CSASRDGPQSGTQYF. CDR3 bases: TGCAGTGCTAGTCGGGACGGACCTCAGTCGGGGACGCAGTATTTT.

This clonotype was detected a few times. The chain has TRBV20-1 and TRBJ2-5; TRBD2 is a possible D gene (7 bases). Germline lookup yields CDR1 DFQATT and CDR2 SNEGSKA (reference sequence). CDR3 length: 15 residues. V dropped 5 bases and J dropped 5 bases, with 21 bases sitting between them. The CDR3 nucleotides read TGCAGTGCTCCTCTCGGGGGGCCGGGTGGCGAGACCCAGTACTTC. As protein: CSAPLGGPGGETQYF.

Concerning this clonotype itself: The junction shows a germline mismatch at one end, possibly a read error. The chain links TRBV5-1 to TRBJ1-1, with D tentatively TRBD1 (6 bases). CDR1 is SGHRS, CDR2 YFSETQ, per germline. The CDR3 spans 13 residues. The CDR3 loop reads CTSRGGHYTEAFF. CDR3 in DNA: TGCACCAGCCGAGGGGGGCATTACACTGAAGCTTTCTTT.

This chain connects TRBV9 to TRBJ2-1, with 14 bases fitting TRBD2. This CDR3 has 20 residues. Germline CDR1 and CDR2: SGDLS and YYNGEE. The trim removed 4 bases at V and 5 bases at J, leaving 17 bases unmatched. The CDR3 DNA is TGTGCCAGCAGCCGTTTAAGTCCGGGACTAGCGGGAGAAAAGGACAATGAGCAGTTCTTC. This translates into CASSRLSPGLAGEKDNEQFF. Using reference TRBV9 and TRBJ2-1 for the parts outside the CDR3, the full variable domain is DSGVTQTPKHLITATGQRVTLRCSPRSGDLSVYWYQQSLDQGLQFLIQYYNGEERAKGNILERFSAQQFPDLHSELNLSSLELGDSALYFCASSRLSPGLAGEKDNEQFFGPGTRLTVL.

As to this clonotype: Mismatch with germline at one junction end may stem from a read error. The chain uses TRBV7-7 and TRBJ2-1; weak D call: TRBD2 (7 bases). The CDR3 loop spans 14 amino acids. Germline V gives CDR1 SSHAT, CDR2 FNYEAQ (reference sequence). This CDR3 is CASSAGAGFLEQFF. The CDR3 nucleotides are TGTGCTAGCAGCGCGGGGGCGGGTTTTCTTGAGCAGTTCTTC.

This clonotype has at least ten counts. V and J are TRBV5-1 and TRBJ2-3; D gene ambiguous. Trimming removed 4 bases at V and 3 bases at J, with 12 bases between. CDR1 is SGHRS and CDR2 is YFSETQ in the germline V gene. The CDR3 has 14 residues. As DNA, the CDR3 is TGCGCCAGCAGCGGACGGATGGGGACAGATACGCAGTATTTT. Translation gives CASSGRMGTDTQYF.

CDR3 DNA: TGTGCCTGGAGTGCGATAACCACTGGCTACACCTTC. It is translated as CAWSAITTGYTF. The V and J genes are TRBV30 and TRBJ1-2, with unresolved D. The V end was cut by 1 base, the J end by 7 bases, with 10 bases between. In germline, CDR1 is GTSNPN, CDR2 SVGIG (reference sequence). The CDR3 runs to 12 residues. Drawing the rest from reference TRBV30 and TRBJ1-2, the complete variable domain is SQTIHQWPATLVQPVGSPLSLECTVEGTSNPNLYWYRQAAGRGLQLLFYSVGIGQISSEVPQNLSASRPQDRQFILSSKKLLLSDSGFYLCAWSAITTGYTFGSGTRLTVV.

This clonotype was observed a few times. The genes are TRBV12-2 and TRBJ1-1; TRBD1 is the table's D call and was not checked against the DNA. TRBV12-2 is reported as a pseudogene. The CDR3 extends over 15 amino acids. The CDR3 bases are TGTGCAAGTCGCTTAAACGGGACAGGGAACACTGAAGCTTTCTTT. This codes for CASRLNGTGNTEAFF.

In this sample, this clonotype turned up many times. The chain has TRBV5-6 and TRBJ2-3, with D unresolved. The ends were cut back, 4 bases at V and 6 bases at J, with 9 bases in the middle. CDR1 and CDR2 from the germline V gene are SGHDT and YYEEEE. The CDR3 has 12 amino acids. The CDR3 spells CASSLRSDTQYF. The CDR3 coding sequence is TGTGCCAGCAGCCTTAGGTCGGATACGCAGTATTTT.

This clonotype came up once. V and J are TRBV11-2 and TRBJ1-2, with TRBD1 as a possible D gene (5 bases). V was cut by 5 bases and J by 6 bases, with 16 bases left in between. This CDR3 comprises 14 residues. Looked up from germline, CDR1 is SGHAT and CDR2 is FQNNGV. The DNA of the CDR3 is TGTGCCAGCAGCCCCTCCAGGGTATCGGATGGCTACACCTTC. It encodes CASSPSRVSDGYTF.